Described below is a single T cell receptor beta chain sequence and its context. This CDR3 is also generated by other DNA sequences in the sample. This specimen belongs to a study of graft-versus-host responses after intestinal transplantation. This CDR3 has 16 residues. V was clipped by 0 bases and J by 8 bases; unmatched bases: 9. CDR1 and CDR2 (germline): LGHNA, YNFKEQ. Sequenced by immunoSEQ multiplex PCR; TCRdb stores in-frame clones only, minus some. The repertoire has 77,000 or so clones, 92% of them found once; the top ten carry approximately 0.64%. The receptor's source is a human patient who received an intestinal transplant, so some T cells may come from the graft donor. This sample comprised PBMCs, obtained 98 days after intestinal transplantation. The chain has TRBV4-2 and TRBJ2-1, with 8 bases fitting TRBD1. The CDR3 here is CASSQDRGQGADEQFF. The CDR3 DNA sequence: TGTGCCAGCAGCCAAGATAGGGGTCAGGGGGCTGATGAGCAGTTCTTC.